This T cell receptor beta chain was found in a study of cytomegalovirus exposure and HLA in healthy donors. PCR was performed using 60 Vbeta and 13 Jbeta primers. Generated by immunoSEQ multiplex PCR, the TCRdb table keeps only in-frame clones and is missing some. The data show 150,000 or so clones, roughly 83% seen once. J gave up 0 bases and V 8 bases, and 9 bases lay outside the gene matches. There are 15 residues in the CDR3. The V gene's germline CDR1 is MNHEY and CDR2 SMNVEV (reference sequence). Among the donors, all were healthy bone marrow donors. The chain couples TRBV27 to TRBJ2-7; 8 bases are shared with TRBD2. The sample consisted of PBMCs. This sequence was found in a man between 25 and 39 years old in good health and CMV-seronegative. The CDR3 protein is CASGPTGGGSYEQYF. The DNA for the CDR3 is TGTGCCAGCGGACCAACGGGGGGGGGCTCCTACGAGCAGTACTTC.